Detailed here is one T cell receptor beta chain. What it binds is not known. In germline, CDR1 is SGHVS, CDR2 FNYEAQ. The CDR3 loop spans 15 amino acids. V lost 4 bases, J lost 5 bases, and 17 bases lay in between. Using constant-segment primers, 5'RACE produced TCR alpha and TCR beta cDNA libraries carrying sample barcodes and UMIs. TCRdb fed the 5' RACE reads into MiXCR, producing one record per CDR3 protein. The sample has about 100,000 distinct CDR3 sequences; 11% are singletons. The sample belongs to a study of T-cell memory formation after mild COVID-19. Study-wide findings and caveats: Prior to infection, memory already included some responding clones, suggesting cross-reactive memory joined.

The chain is built from TRBV7-6 and TRBJ2-5; tentatively, D is TRBD2 (7 bases). The clonotype comes from a man aged 18 to 29 who had mild COVID-19 (a few samples of this study predate the infection). Cell type and time point are not known. Sequencing was carried out using PBMCs or a T cell subset sorted from them (not recorded which). The CDR3 bases are TGTGCCAGCAGCTCAAGGGGGGGGGCAGAGGAGACCCAGTACTTC. Translated, it gives CASSSRGGAEETQYF. The full variable domain, completed using reference TRBV7-6 and TRBJ2-5, is GAGVSQSPRYKVTKRGQDVALRCDPISGHVSLYWYRQALGQGPEFLTYFNYEAQQDKSGLPNDRFSAERPEGSISTLTIQRTEQRDSAMYRCASSSRGGAEETQYFGPGTRLLVL.